The sequence of this TCR beta chain was determined in a study of T cell repertoires in cytomegalovirus infection. Study-level information: Both CMV infection and a matching HLA type were indicated by public TCR beta signatures.

TCRdb reprocessed the reads with MiXCR, giving one entry per CDR3 protein. The sample lists approximately 550,000 distinct CDR3 sequences, 16% seen once, with around 25% in the top ten. The origin of this receptor is a human donor in good health (CMV status not recorded). Some clones in this sample may be carry-over from other donors' samples. The sample comprised CD8+ T cells from PBMCs.

CDR3 DNA sequence: TGTGCCAGCAGTGGCGCCGGCCTCTCTGTGGGTGAGCAGTTCTTC. It translates to CASSGAGLSVGEQFF. The V gene is TRBV25-1, the J gene TRBJ2-1, with D unclear. This CDR3 spans 15 amino acids. Trimming shortened V by 4 bases and J by 9 bases, and 19 bases separated the two germline ends. The V gene's germline CDR1 is MGHDK and CDR2 SYGVNS.